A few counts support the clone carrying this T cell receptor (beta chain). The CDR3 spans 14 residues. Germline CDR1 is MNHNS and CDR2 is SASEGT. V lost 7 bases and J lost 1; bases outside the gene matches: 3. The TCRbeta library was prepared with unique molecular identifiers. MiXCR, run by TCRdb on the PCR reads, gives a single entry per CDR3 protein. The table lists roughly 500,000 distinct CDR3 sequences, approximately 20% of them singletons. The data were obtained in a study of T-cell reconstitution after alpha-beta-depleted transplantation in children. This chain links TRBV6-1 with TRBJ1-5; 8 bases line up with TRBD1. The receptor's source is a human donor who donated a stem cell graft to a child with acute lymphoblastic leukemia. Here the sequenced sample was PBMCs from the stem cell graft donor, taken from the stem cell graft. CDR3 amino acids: CASTRQGSNQPQHF. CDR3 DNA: TGTGCCAGCACCCGACAGGGGAGCAATCAGCCCCAGCATTTT.